One sample yielded the 25 T cell receptor beta chains listed below, sequenced in a study of T cells in tumors after PD-1 blockade. TCRdb's copy holds only in-frame clones and misses some; the assay was immunoSEQ multiplex PCR. The sample contains approximately 20,000 clones, over 70% of which appear only once. The sequenced sample was PBMCs, obtained after anti-PD-1 therapy. The receptors were sampled from a human donor with advanced basal cell or squamous cell carcinoma (not recorded which).

The V and J genes are TRBV7-2 and TRBJ1-1, with no clear D. Looked up from germline, CDR1 is SGHTA and CDR2 is FQGNSA. Trimming stripped 2 bases from V and 1 base from J, with 5 bases between. There are 13 residues in the CDR3. This CDR3 is CASSLNGNTEAFF. The CDR3, as DNA: TGTGCCAGCAGCTTAAACGGGAACACTGAAGCTTTCTTT.

The gene calls are TRBV5-6 and TRBJ1-1; D uncertain. Germline lookup yields CDR1 SGHDT and CDR2 YYEEEE. CDR3 size: 16 residues. V gave up 0 bases and J gave up 5 bases, with 17 bases separating them. The CDR3 sequence is CASSLGRNGGLTEAFF. The CDR3, as DNA: TGTGCCAGCAGCTTGGGCCGAAATGGTGGTTTAACTGAAGCTTTCTTT.

This clone was found a few times. CDR3 coding DNA: TGTGCCAGCAGTACGCGGCACTCCTACGAGCAGTACTTC. The encoded protein is CASSTRHSYEQYF. The chain combines TRBV6-5 with TRBJ2-7; D remains ambiguous. The length of the CDR3 is 13 residues. V lost 5 bases to trimming and J lost 0 bases, with 8 bases between them. Germline V gene data show CDR1 as MNHEY and CDR2 as SVGAGI.

Written as DNA, the CDR3 is TGTGCCAGTAGTCCCCTCGGACAGCTACGATACAATGAGCAGTTCTTC. Translating gives CASSPLGQLRYNEQFF. J is TRBJ2-1 and V is TRBV19, with TRBD1 as a possible D gene (6 bases). The CDR3 sequence is 16 residues long. Germline CDR1 LNHDA, CDR2 SQIVND (reference sequence). V was pared by 5 bases and J by 4 bases, with 18 bases between.

The genes are TRBV24-1 and TRBJ1-6; unclear D gene. There are 8 residues in the CDR3. CDR1 is KGHDR, CDR2 SFDVKD, per germline. The CDR3 nucleotides read TGTCCTTGGTCACCCCTCCACTTT. Translating it yields CPWSPLHF.

This sequence joins TRBV19 and TRBJ2-5, with 8 nucleotides matching TRBD1. With 5 bases clipped from V and 3 bases from J, the junction kept 11 bases outside the gene matches. The CDR3 runs to 16 residues. Germline V lookup: CDR1 LNHDA, CDR2 SQIVND (reference sequence). In DNA, the CDR3 is TGTGCCAGTAGTCCTCTTAGGGCAGGGGGCGAAGAGACCCAGTACTTC. This encodes CASSPLRAGGEETQYF.

This clone was recorded only once. V and J are TRBV5-1 and TRBJ2-2; 9 nucleotides align to TRBD1. The CDR3 length is 19 residues. The V and J ends lost 4 bases and 1 base, in that order; junction bases with no gene match: 14. Germline values: CDR1 SGHRS, CDR2 YFSETQ. CDR3: CASSRDGQGFLKNTGELFF. For the CDR3, the DNA is TGCGCCAGCAGCCGAGACGGACAGGGGTTCTTAAAGAACACCGGGGAGCTGTTTTTT.

This chain uses TRBV24-1 with TRBJ2-7, with 8 bases that match TRBD1. This CDR3 region has 15 residues. Germline V gives CDR1 KGHDR, CDR2 SFDVKD. The junction had 6 bases not matched to a gene; V was cut back by 2 bases and J by 4 bases. The CDR3 region has the DNA TGTGCCACCAGTGATTCCGGGACAGGCAGATACGAGCAGTACTTC. Residues: CATSDSGTGRYEQYF.

On this clone itself: An end of the junction differs from the germline gene, which may be a read error. V is TRBV11-3 and J is TRBJ1-1; a possible D gene is TRBD1 (5 bases). Germline CDR1 reads SGHNT; CDR2 reads YENEEA. The CDR3 consists of 15 residues. Written as DNA, the CDR3 is TGTGCCAGCAGCTTAGGTGTAGGGGAGAACCCTGAAGCTTTCTTT. This translates into CASSLGVGENPEAFF.

CDR3 region: CASSQWRDKVGEQYF. The CDR3 nucleotides read TGTGCCAGCAGCCAATGGCGGGACAAGGTTGGAGAGCAGTACTTC. The J gene is TRBJ2-7, the V gene TRBV5-4, with D perhaps being TRBD1 or TRBD2 (6 bases each). The CDR3 runs to 15 residues. V was shortened by 4 bases and J by 7 bases, with 21 bases between the two germline ends. CDR1 is SGHNT and CDR2 is YYREEE in the germline V gene (reference sequence).

This clone has just a few counts. V gene TRBV29-1 combines with J gene TRBJ1-4; TRBD1 matches 8 bases. V dropped 5 bases and J dropped 4; count of bases not matched to a gene: 3. Per the germline V gene, CDR1 is SQVTM and CDR2 is ANQGSEA. CDR3 length equals 13 residues. CDR3 DNA sequence: TGCAGCGTTAGGACAGGGTATAATGAAAAACTGTTTTTT. Amino acid sequence: CSVRTGYNEKLFF.

The chain employs TRBV2 and TRBJ2-2; TRBD1 matches 7 bases. This CDR3 has 18 amino acids. From germline, CDR1 is SNHLY and CDR2 FYNNEI. J gave up 0 bases and V 4 bases, and 11 bases lay outside the gene matches. CDR3 residues: CASSVPRDSISNTGELFF. The CDR3 DNA reads as TGTGCCAGCAGTGTCCCCCGGGACAGTATTTCGAACACCGGGGAGCTGTTTTTT.

This rearrangement joins TRBV5-5 to TRBJ2-3, with a tentative D call TRBD2 (6 bases). V lost 4 bases and J lost 3, with 21 bases in between. Germline values: CDR1 SGHKS, CDR2 YYEKEE (reference sequence). This CDR3 contains 17 residues. The CDR3, as DNA: TGTGCCAGCAGCCGCCGGGGTGGGACGGGGAGGACAGATACGCAGTATTTT. This encodes CASSRRGGTGRTDTQYF.

This rearrangement joins TRBV19 to TRBJ2-5; 10 nucleotides match TRBD2. Germline CDR1 and CDR2: LNHDA and SQIVND (reference sequence). The CDR3 extends over 17 amino acids. The V segment lost 6 bases and the J segment 5 bases; nucleotides outside the gene matches: 15. The CDR3 spells CASRNNHLAGVRETQYF. CDR3 sequence (DNA): TGTGCCAGTAGAAATAACCATCTAGCGGGAGTCCGGGAGACCCAGTACTTC.

The genes are TRBV5-6 and TRBJ2-1, with D unclear. This CDR3 spans 11 amino acids. With 0 bases removed from V and 6 bases from J, the gap between germline ends came to 1 base. Germline assignment: CDR1 SGHDT and CDR2 YYEEEE. CDR3 sequence: CASSLGNEQFF. In DNA, the CDR3 is TGTGCCAGCAGCTTGGGCAATGAGCAGTTCTTC. Full variable domain (remainder filled in from reference TRBV5-6 and TRBJ2-1): DAGVTQSPTHLIKTRGQQVTLRCSPKSGHDTVSWYQQALGQGPQFIFQYYEEEERQRGNFPDRFSGHQFPNYSSELNVNALLLGDSALYLCASSLGNEQFFGPGTRLTVL.

V and J are TRBV12-5 and TRBJ1-1; 8 nucleotides align to TRBD1. V gave up 3 bases and J gave up 1 base; unmatched junction bases: 1. The CDR3 loop spans 14 amino acids. CDR1 is LGHNT and CDR2 is FRNRAP in the germline V gene. CDR3 protein: CASGLGQGNTEAFF. The CDR3 region has the DNA TGTGCTAGTGGTTTAGGACAGGGGAACACTGAAGCTTTCTTT.

The CDR3 protein is CASSLRLAGGIYEQFF. The CDR3 nucleotides are TGTGCCAGCAGCCTCCGGCTAGCGGGAGGCATATATGAGCAGTTCTTC. The V call is TRBV7-2, the J call TRBJ2-1; 11 bases align to TRBD2. The trim removed 5 bases at V and 8 bases at J, leaving 11 bases unmatched. The CDR3 covers 16 residues. Germline lookup yields CDR1 SGHTA and CDR2 FQGNSA.

The chain uses TRBV28 and TRBJ2-7, with 9 positions matching TRBD1. Unmatched junction bases numbered 6, after V lost 6 bases and J lost 0 bases. CDR1 is MDHEN and CDR2 is SYDVKM in the germline V gene. The length of the CDR3 is 15 residues. CDR3: CASRTGQGSSYEQYF. Written as DNA, the CDR3 is TGTGCCAGCAGGACCGGACAGGGGAGCTCCTACGAGCAGTACTTC.

The rearrangement uses TRBV7-8 and TRBJ2-1, with 9 bases matching TRBD1. The germline V gene encodes CDR1 SGHVS and CDR2 FQNEAQ. The CDR3 totals 15 residues. Trimming at V came to 6 bases and at J to 7 bases, leaving 10 bases not matched to a gene. The CDR3 DNA reads TGTGCCAGCAGTCAAGCCGGGACAGGGTATAATGAGCAGTTCTTC. It codes for CASSQAGTGYNEQFF. Combining the CDR3 with reference TRBV7-8 and TRBJ2-1 gives the whole variable domain GAGVSQSPRYKVAKRGQDVALRCDPISGHVSLFWYQQALGQGPEFLTYFQNEAQLDKSGLPSDRFFAERPEGSVSTLKIQRTQQEDSAVYLCASSQAGTGYNEQFFGPGTRLTVL.

The chain carries TRBV4-2 and TRBJ2-1; 14 bases line up with TRBD2. Per the germline V gene, CDR1 is LGHNA and CDR2 is YNFKEQ. The ends lost 2 bases at V and 10 bases at J; junction bases unmatched: 10. The CDR3 runs to 17 residues. CDR3 protein: CASSQPGTSGSPGEQFF. DNA of the CDR3: TGTGCCAGCAGCCAACCTGGGACTAGCGGGAGTCCGGGGGAGCAGTTCTTC.

The chain is built from TRBV28 and TRBJ2-7; perhaps D is TRBD1 or TRBD2 (8 bases each). V was shortened by 6 bases and J by 0 bases, with 27 bases between the two germline ends. CDR1 MDHEN and CDR2 SYDVKM come from the germline V gene. The CDR3 has 19 amino acids. In DNA form, the CDR3 reads TGTGCCAGCAGGCCTACCGGGACAGGAGGGACTAGGGGCTCCTACGAGCAGTACTTC. Encoded protein: CASRPTGTGGTRGSYEQYF.

CDR3 residues: CSARFGIGGYTF. CDR3 in DNA: TGCAGCGCCCGGTTTGGGATCGGTGGCTACACCTTC. The rearrangement uses TRBV29-1 and TRBJ1-2; D gene unclear. Germline V gene sequence: CDR1 SQVTM, CDR2 ANQGSEA. Between the trimmed V and J ends, which lost 7 bases and 7 bases, there was a span of 16 bases. The CDR3 contains 12 residues. Using reference TRBV29-1 and TRBJ1-2 for the parts outside the CDR3, the full variable domain is SAVISQKPSRDICQRGTSLTIQCQVDSQVTMMFWYRQQPGQSLTLIATANQGSEATYESGFVIDKFPISRPNLTFSTLTVSNMSPEDSSIYLCSARFGIGGYTFGSGTRLTVV.

The V gene is TRBV6-5, the J gene TRBJ2-7; D gene uncertain. CDR1 and CDR2 (germline): MNHEY, SVGAGI. CDR3 size: 15 residues. V was cut by 4 bases and J by 6 bases, with 19 bases left in between. CDR3: CASSFRTETSFEQYF. The CDR3 DNA is TGTGCCAGCAGTTTTCGTACAGAAACCTCTTTCGAGCAGTACTTC.

The V and J genes are TRBV12-3 or TRBV12-4 and TRBJ1-3; D not certain. Trimming cost V 6 bases and J 4 bases, with 7 bases left between them. The CDR3 is made up of 12 amino acids. The CDR3 here is CASRLTGNTIYF. The DNA of the CDR3 is TGTGCCAGCAGGCTGACAGGAAACACCATATATTTT.

This clone is labeled medium-sized. The V call is TRBV11-3, the J call TRBJ2-3, with D tentatively TRBD2 (6 bases). The V gene's germline CDR1 is SGHNT and CDR2 YENEEA. Trimming cost V 1 base and J 0 bases, with 11 bases left between them. This CDR3 has 16 residues. The CDR3 DNA sequence: TGTGCCAGCAGCTTAGTCGGGACTGCTAGCACAGATACGCAGTATTTT. It yields the protein CASSLVGTASTDTQYF.